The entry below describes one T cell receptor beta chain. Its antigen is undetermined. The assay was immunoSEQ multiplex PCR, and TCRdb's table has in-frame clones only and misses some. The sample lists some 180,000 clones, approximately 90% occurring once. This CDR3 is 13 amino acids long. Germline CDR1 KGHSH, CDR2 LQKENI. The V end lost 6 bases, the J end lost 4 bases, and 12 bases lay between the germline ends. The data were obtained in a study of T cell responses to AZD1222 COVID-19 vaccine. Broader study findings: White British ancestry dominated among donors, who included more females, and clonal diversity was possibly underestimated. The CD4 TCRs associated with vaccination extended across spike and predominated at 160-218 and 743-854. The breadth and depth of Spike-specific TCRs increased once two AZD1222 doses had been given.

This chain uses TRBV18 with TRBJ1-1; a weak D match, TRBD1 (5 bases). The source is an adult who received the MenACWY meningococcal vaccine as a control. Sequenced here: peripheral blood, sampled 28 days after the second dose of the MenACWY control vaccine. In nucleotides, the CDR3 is TGTGCCAGCTCCGTGGGACGGCGCACTGAAGCTTTCTTT. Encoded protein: CASSVGRRTEAFF.